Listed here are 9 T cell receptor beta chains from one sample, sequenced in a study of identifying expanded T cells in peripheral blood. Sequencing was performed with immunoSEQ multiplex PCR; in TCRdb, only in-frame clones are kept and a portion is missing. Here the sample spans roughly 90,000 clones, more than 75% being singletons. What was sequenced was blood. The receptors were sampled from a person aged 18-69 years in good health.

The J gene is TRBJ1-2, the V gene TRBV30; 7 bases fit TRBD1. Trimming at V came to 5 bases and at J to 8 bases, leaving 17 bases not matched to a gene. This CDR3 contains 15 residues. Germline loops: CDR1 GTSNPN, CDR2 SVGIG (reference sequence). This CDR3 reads CAWEGGSGHLEGYTF. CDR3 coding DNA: TGTGCCTGGGAAGGGGGCAGCGGGCACTTAGAAGGCTACACCTTC.

The DNA of the CDR3 is TGTGCCAGCAGCTTCGGACTAGAAGCAGATACGCAGTATTTT. Translating gives CASSFGLEADTQYF. The chain joins TRBV7-3 to TRBJ2-3; 7 bases fit TRBD2. This CDR3 is built from 14 residues. With 3 bases clipped from V and 4 bases from J, the junction kept 4 bases outside the gene matches. Germline V gene lookup returns CDR1 SGHTA and CDR2 FQGTGA.

Here the CDR3 DNA reads TGCGCCAGCAGCCGACAGGGGTGGGCTGAAGCTTTCTTT. It yields the protein CASSRQGWAEAFF. The V and J genes are TRBV4-3 and TRBJ1-1; TRBD1 matches at 8 bases. CDR1 is LGHNA and CDR2 is YSLEER in the germline V gene. The CDR3 sequence is 13 residues long. J lost 6 bases, V lost 4 bases, and 4 bases had no gene match.

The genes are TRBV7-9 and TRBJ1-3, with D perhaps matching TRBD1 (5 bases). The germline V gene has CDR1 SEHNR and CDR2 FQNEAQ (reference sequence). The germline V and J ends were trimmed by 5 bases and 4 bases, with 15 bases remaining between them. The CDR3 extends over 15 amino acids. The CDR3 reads CASSPPGAEGNTIYF. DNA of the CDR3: TGTGCCAGCAGCCCCCCCGGGGCGGAAGGAAACACCATATATTTT.

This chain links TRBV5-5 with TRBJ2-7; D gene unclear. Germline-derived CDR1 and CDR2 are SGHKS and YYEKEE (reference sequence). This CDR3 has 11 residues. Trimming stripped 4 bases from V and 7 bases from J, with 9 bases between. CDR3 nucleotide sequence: TGTGCCAGCAGCATCGATGGAGAGCAGTACTTC. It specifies CASSIDGEQYF. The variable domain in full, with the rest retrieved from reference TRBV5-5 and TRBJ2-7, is DAGVTQSPTHLIKTRGQQVTLRCSPISGHKSVSWYQQVLGQGPQFIFQYYEKEERGRGNFPDRFSARQFPNYSSELNVNALLLGDSALYLCASSIDGEQYFGPGTRLTVT.

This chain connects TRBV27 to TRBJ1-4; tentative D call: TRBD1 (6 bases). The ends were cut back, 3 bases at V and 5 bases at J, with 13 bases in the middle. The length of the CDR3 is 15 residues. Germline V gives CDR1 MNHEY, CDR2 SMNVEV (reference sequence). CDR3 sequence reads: CASSFQAGANEKLFF. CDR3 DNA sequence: TGTGCCAGCAGTTTCCAAGCAGGGGCGAATGAAAAACTGTTTTTT. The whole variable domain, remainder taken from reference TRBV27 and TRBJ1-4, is EAQVTQNPRYLITVTGKKLTVTCSQNMNHEYMSWYRQDPGLGLRQIYYSMNVEVTDKGDVPEGYKVSRKEKRNFPLILESPSPNQTSLYFCASSFQAGANEKLFFGSGTQLSVL.

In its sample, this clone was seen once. The DNA for the CDR3 is TGTGCCAGCTCAGGTAGGGTCGGCGGGGCCAACGTCCTGACTTTC. It yields the protein CASSGRVGGANVLTF. The chain links TRBV18 to TRBJ2-6; no reliable D call. V lost 5 bases and J lost 4, with 12 bases in between. Looked up from germline, CDR1 is KGHSH and CDR2 is LQKENI. This CDR3 spans 15 amino acids.

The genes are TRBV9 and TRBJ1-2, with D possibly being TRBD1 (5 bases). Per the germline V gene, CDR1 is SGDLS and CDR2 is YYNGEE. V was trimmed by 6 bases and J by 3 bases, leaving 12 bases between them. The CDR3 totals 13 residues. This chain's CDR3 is CASTQGGDYGYTF. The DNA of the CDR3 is TGTGCCAGCACCCAGGGAGGGGACTATGGCTACACCTTC.

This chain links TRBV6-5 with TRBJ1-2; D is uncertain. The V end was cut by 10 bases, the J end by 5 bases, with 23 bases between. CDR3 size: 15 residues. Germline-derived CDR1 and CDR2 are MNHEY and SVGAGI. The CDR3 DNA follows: TGTGCCACCTCCCGAGCGGGAGCTCTTAGATATGGCTACACCTTC. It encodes CATSRAGALRYGYTF.